The next 21 T cell receptor beta chains were all read from a single sample in a study of tumor-infiltrating lymphocytes in primary liver carcinoma (TCRdb year 2017). Blood RNA was extracted from unsorted whole blood using TRIzol reagent, and germline DNA was obtained with the DNeasy Blood & Tissue kit. This sample was sequenced with an Illumina HiSeq 2500. A constant-region primer and ProtoScript II reverse transcriptase were used to reverse-transcribe TCRbeta-specific cDNA from 500 ng total RNA. Three nested multiplex PCR rounds, following a slightly modified ARM-PCR procedure, were used to build the TCRbeta libraries. Multiplex TRBV1-TRBV30 forward primers and a Cbeta reverse primer were used in the first two PCR rounds, each of which was run for roughly 10 cycles. The public reads were reanalyzed by TCRdb: fastp trimming at Q25, MiXCR alignment, in-frame beta chains only. Merged by CDR3 protein, the rows form single entries marked with the most common genes and DNA. Across this sample there are about 310,000 distinct CDR3 sequences, with around three fifths seen only once. Over 15% of the sample is held by the ten biggest clonotypes.

The sample was peripheral blood. The receptors were sampled from a young woman with primary liver carcinoma and hepatitis B virus infection.

This chain links TRBV20-1 with TRBJ1-5, with TRBD1 identical over 9 bases. The CDR3 contains 13 residues. The V gene end was trimmed by 7 bases and the J gene end by 8 bases; junction bases not matched to a gene: 9. The germline gives CDR1 DFQATT, CDR2 SNEGSKA (reference sequence). The CDR3 nucleotides read TGCAGTGGACAGGGGGAACGTGTCGAGCCCCAGCATTTT. Protein product: CSGQGERVEPQHF.

Turning to this clonotype: The CDR3 ends on some other residue instead of the conserved phenylalanine or tryptophan, so this is likely a read error. The chain couples TRBV11-1 to TRBJ2-1; unclear D gene. Looked up from germline, CDR1 is SGHAT and CDR2 is FQDESV (reference sequence). The CDR3 length is 14 residues. As DNA, the CDR3 is TGTGCCAGCAGCTTACGTCGAGCGAACAATGATCAGTTCCTC. Protein: CASSLRRANNDQFL.

Note on this clonotype: One end of the junction is discordant with germline, which a read error may explain. The chain combines TRBV11-1 with TRBJ1-1; D may be TRBD1 (6 bases). The germline CDR1 and CDR2 sequences are SGHAT and FQDESV (reference sequence). The CDR3 is 16 residues long. The DNA of the CDR3 is TGTGCCAGTAGTTCCCGCCTTGGACAGCAAAACACTGAAACTTTCTTT. Amino acids: CASSSRLGQQNTETFF.

For this clonotype: The junction and the germline gene differ at one end; a read error may be behind it. V gene TRBV11-1 combines with J gene TRBJ2-7, with 9 positions matching TRBD1. CDR1 and CDR2 (germline): SGHAT, FQDESV (reference sequence). The CDR3 totals 13 residues. The CDR3, as DNA: TGTGTCAGCAGGGGACAGGGTTGGAACGAGCAGTACTTC. It is translated as CVSRGQGWNEQYF.

V usage is TRBV7-9 and J usage is TRBJ2-1; D unresolved. The CDR3 spans 14 residues. CDR1 and CDR2 (germline): SEHNR, FQNEAQ (reference sequence). Deletions cut 5 bases from V and 6 bases from J, with 14 bases between. CDR3 sequence reads: CASSTMDRLNEQFF. The CDR3 DNA sequence: TGTGCCAGCAGCACCATGGACCGCCTCAATGAGCAGTTCTTC.

In its sample, this clonotype was seen many times. This chain connects TRBV29-1 to TRBJ2-5, with TRBD2 identical over 10 bases. CDR1 is SQVTM, CDR2 ANQGSEA, per germline. The CDR3 runs to 13 residues. V was pared by 5 bases and J by 5 bases, with 5 bases of the junction left unmatched. The CDR3 DNA follows: TGCAGCGTTCTAGCGGGAGTCAGGGAGACCCAGTACTTC. Translating it yields CSVLAGVRETQYF.

About this clonotype itself: This sequence may be a read error, since a much larger clone differs from it by one base. This chain joins TRBV29-1 and TRBJ2-3, with 7 bases matching TRBD1. In germline, CDR1 is SQVTM, CDR2 ANQGSEA. The CDR3 spans 14 residues. CDR3 amino acids: CNVVRGSNTDTQYF. The DNA for the CDR3 is TGCAACGTTGTCAGGGGGAGCAACACAGATACGCAGTATTTT.

The chain is built from TRBV7-9 and TRBJ1-4; 9 positions agree with TRBD1. The CDR3 totals 16 residues. Germline CDR1 SEHNR, CDR2 FQNEAQ (reference sequence). V was pared by 5 bases and J by 8 bases, with 12 bases of the junction left unmatched. Here the CDR3 DNA reads TGTGCCAGCAGCCCCAGGGGCGGGGACAGGGACGAAAAACTGTTTTTT. It encodes CASSPRGGDRDEKLFF.

A word on this clonotype: The junction does not match germline at one end; this may be a read error. The CDR3 bases are TGCGCCAGCAGTACTTGGAATGAGCACTTCTTC. It encodes CASSTWNEHFF. The rearrangement links TRBV10-2 to TRBJ2-1; D is ambiguous. CDR1 is WSHSY and CDR2 is SAAADI in the germline V gene. The CDR3 has 11 amino acids.

In the case of this clonotype: A read error may account for a junction end that differs from germline. The rearrangement joins TRBV7-9 to TRBJ2-7; D may be TRBD2 (6 bases). The V gene's germline CDR1 is SEHNR and CDR2 FQNEAQ (reference sequence). The CDR3 runs to 16 residues. This CDR3 reads CAGSSRSSVASYEQYF. In nucleotides, the CDR3 is TGTGCCGGCAGCTCCCGGTCTAGCGTCGCCTCCTACGAGCAGTACTTC. Full variable domain (outside the CDR3, taken from reference TRBV7-9 and TRBJ2-7): DTGVSQNPRHKITKRGQNVTFRCDPISEHNRLYWYRQTLGQGPEFLTYFQNEAQLEKSRLLSDRFSAERPKGSFSTLEIQRTEQGDSAMYLCAGSSRSSVASYEQYFGPGTRLTVT.

With regard to this clonotype: One end of the junction is discordant with germline, which a read error may explain. The rearrangement joins TRBV6-6 to TRBJ1-1; D is undetermined. The CDR3 is 13 residues long. The germline V gene encodes CDR1 MNHNY and CDR2 SVGAGI (reference sequence). The CDR3 spells CTSSQRRHTEAFF. CDR3 coding DNA: TGTACCAGCAGTCAACGCAGACACACTGAAGCTTTCTTT.

As concerns this clonotype: A read error may be the cause here, since a much bigger clone is one base away. V usage is TRBV4-2 and J usage is TRBJ2-1; 7 bases map to TRBD2. The CDR3 loop spans 16 amino acids. Germline CDR1 LGHNA, CDR2 YNFKEQ. CDR3 DNA sequence: TGTGCCATCAGCCAAGACCAGCGGGAACTGGGGGAGGAGCAGTTCTTC. It specifies CAISQDQRELGEEQFF.

The V call is TRBV12-3 or TRBV12-4, the J call TRBJ2-2; D unresolved. V lost 5 bases and J 0 bases, leaving 25 bases between the germline ends. The CDR3 runs to 20 residues. CDR3 nucleotides: TGTGCCAGCAGTCCCCGCCCCAAACGGCCCTCGAAAGCGAACACCGGGGAGCTGTTTTTT. Translated, it gives CASSPRPKRPSKANTGELFF.

To note about this clonotype: As the CDR3 is not closed by the conserved phenylalanine or tryptophan, this likely results from a read error. The chain carries TRBV12-5 and TRBJ1-1, with no clear D. The CDR3 has 15 residues. Trimming removed 2 bases at V and 0 bases at J, with 10 bases between. The V gene's germline CDR1 is LGHNT and CDR2 FRNRAP. The CDR3 sequence is CASGLMGAMNTEAFY. The CDR3 DNA follows: TGTGCTAGTGGTTTGATGGGAGCGATGAACACTGAAGCTTTCTAT.

As for this clonotype: Mismatch with germline at one junction end may stem from a read error. V is TRBV28 and J is TRBJ1-5; perhaps TRBD1 as D (5 bases). CDR1 and CDR2 (germline): MDHEN, SYDVKM. The CDR3 is 14 amino acids. The CDR3 DNA is TGTGCCAGTAGTTCGAGATCAGGGATAGGGCCCCAGCATTTT. Protein: CASSSRSGIGPQHF. The variable domain in full, with the rest retrieved from reference TRBV28 and TRBJ1-5, is DVKVTQSSRYLVKRTGEKVFLECVQDMDHENMFWYRQDPGLGLRLIYFSYDVKMKEKGDIPEGYSVSREKKERFSLILESASTNQTSMYLCASSSRSGIGPQHFGDGTRLSIL.

On this clonotype itself: A much larger clonotype is one base distant, so this may be a read error. The chain couples TRBV6-1 to TRBJ2-1, with a tentative D call TRBD2 (7 bases). CDR1 MNHNS and CDR2 SASEGT come from the germline V gene. CDR3 length: 12 amino acids. Written as DNA, the CDR3 is TGTGGCAGCGGGACACCGTACAATGAGCAGTTCTTC. This translates into CGSGTPYNEQFF.

This clonotype was detected many times. V gene TRBV11-1 combines with J gene TRBJ2-4; 7 bases align to TRBD2. Germline lookup yields CDR1 SGHAT and CDR2 FQDESV (reference sequence). Trimming took 2 bases from V and 0 from J; bases not matched to a gene: 7. The CDR3 length is 17 residues. The CDR3 DNA is TGTGCCAGCAGCTTAAGCGGGACGATGCAAGCCAAAAACATTCAGTACTTC. Its protein product is CASSLSGTMQAKNIQYF.

The gene calls are TRBV13 and TRBJ2-5; either TRBD1 or TRBD2 may supply D (5 bases each). The length of the CDR3 is 17 residues. The V end lost 5 bases, the J end lost 4 bases, and 23 bases lay between the germline ends. CDR1 and CDR2 from the germline V gene are PRHDT and FYEKMQ (reference sequence). CDR3 nucleotide sequence: TGTGCCAGCAGCATTAGAGGGGACCCTCCTTGGCGAGAGACCCAGTACTTC. It translates to CASSIRGDPPWRETQYF.

The table lists this clonotype with many counts. The V and J genes are TRBV12-3 or TRBV12-4 and TRBJ2-1; 12 nucleotides match TRBD1. The CDR3 is 15 residues long. The junction had 5 bases not matched to a gene; V was cut back by 3 bases and J by 8 bases. CDR3 residues: CASSFRDRGLDEQFF. DNA for the CDR3: TGTGCCAGCAGTTTCCGGGACAGGGGGCTGGATGAGCAGTTCTTC.

Regarding this clonotype: This likely comes from a read error, as the CDR3 has no conserved phenylalanine or tryptophan at its end. CDR3 DNA sequence: TGTGCCAACAGCTTGAGCGGGGAGCTGTTTTCT. Translation: CANSLSGELFS. This rearrangement joins TRBV11-3 to TRBJ2-2; D gene uncertain. The CDR3 loop spans 11 amino acids. Germline lookup yields CDR1 SGHNT and CDR2 YENEEA.

This clonotype was seen ten or more times. The rearrangement joins TRBV6-1 to TRBJ2-2; D uncertain. Germline V lookup: CDR1 MNHNS, CDR2 SASEGT. The V gene lost 8 bases and the J gene lost 5 bases, with 3 bases spanning the gap. The CDR3 contains 10 residues. The CDR3 loop is CASGTGELFF. In DNA, the CDR3 is TGTGCCAGCGGGACCGGGGAGCTGTTTTTT.